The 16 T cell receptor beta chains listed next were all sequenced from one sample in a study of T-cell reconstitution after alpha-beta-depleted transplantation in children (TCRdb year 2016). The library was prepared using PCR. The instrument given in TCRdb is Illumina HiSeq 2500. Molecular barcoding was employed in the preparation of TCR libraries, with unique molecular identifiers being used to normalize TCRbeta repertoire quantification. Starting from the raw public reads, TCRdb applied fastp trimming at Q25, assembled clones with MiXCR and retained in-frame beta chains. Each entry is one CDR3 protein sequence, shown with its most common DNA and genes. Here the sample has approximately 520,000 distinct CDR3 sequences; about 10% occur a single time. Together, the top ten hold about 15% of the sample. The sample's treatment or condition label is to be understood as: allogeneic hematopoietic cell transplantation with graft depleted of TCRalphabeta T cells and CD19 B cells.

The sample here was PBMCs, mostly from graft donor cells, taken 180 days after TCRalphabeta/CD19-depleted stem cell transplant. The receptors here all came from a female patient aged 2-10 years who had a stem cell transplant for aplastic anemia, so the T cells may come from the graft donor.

CDR3 region: CASSYRVQGSNEQYF. CDR3 in DNA: TGTGCCAGCAGTTACCGGGTCCAGGGATCGAACGAGCAGTACTTC. V is TRBV6-2 or TRBV6-3 and J is TRBJ2-7; maybe TRBD1 (5 bases). The CDR3 sequence is 15 residues long. Germline V gene lookup returns CDR1 MNHEY and CDR2 SVGEGT. V was cut by 2 bases and J by 5 bases, with 16 bases left in between.

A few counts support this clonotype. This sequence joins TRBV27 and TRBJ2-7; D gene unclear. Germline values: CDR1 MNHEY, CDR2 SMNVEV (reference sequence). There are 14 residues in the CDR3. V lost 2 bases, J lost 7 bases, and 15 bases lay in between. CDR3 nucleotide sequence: TGTGCCAGCAGTTTAGGCGCCAGCCCTAAGGAGCAGTACTTC. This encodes CASSLGASPKEQYF.

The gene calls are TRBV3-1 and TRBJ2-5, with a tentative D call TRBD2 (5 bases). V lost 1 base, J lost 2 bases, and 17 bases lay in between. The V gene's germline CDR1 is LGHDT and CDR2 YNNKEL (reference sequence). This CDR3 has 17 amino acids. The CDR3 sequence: CASSQAFPLASQETQYF. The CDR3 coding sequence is TGTGCCAGCAGCCAAGCCTTCCCCCTAGCAAGTCAAGAGACCCAGTACTTC.

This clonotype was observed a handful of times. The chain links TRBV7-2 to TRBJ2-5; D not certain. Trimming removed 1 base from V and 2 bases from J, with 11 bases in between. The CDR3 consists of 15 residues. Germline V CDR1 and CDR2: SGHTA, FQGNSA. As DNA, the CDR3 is TGTGCCAGCAGCTTAGTCGGCAGAACTCAAGAGACCCAGTACTTC. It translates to CASSLVGRTQETQYF.

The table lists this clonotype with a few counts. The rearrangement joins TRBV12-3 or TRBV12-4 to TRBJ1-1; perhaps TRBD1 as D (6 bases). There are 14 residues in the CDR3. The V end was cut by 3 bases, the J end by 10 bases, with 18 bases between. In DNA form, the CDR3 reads TGTGCCAGCAGTTTTCGGGGGGCCGGGTCCCTAGCTTTCTTT. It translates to CASSFRGAGSLAFF.

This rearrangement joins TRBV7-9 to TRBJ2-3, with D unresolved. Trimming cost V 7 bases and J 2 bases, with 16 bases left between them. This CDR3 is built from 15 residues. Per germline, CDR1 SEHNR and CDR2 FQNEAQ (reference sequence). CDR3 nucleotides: TGTGCCAGCACCCCCTTGGCAGTCCACACAGATACGCAGTATTTT. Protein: CASTPLAVHTDTQYF. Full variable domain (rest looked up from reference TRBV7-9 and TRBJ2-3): DTGVSQNPRHKITKRGQNVTFRCDPISEHNRLYWYRQTLGQGPEFLTYFQNEAQLEKSRLLSDRFSAERPKGSFSTLEIQRTEQGDSAMYLCASTPLAVHTDTQYFGPGTRLTVL.

The CDR3 is CASSVREGTRTGTSGSKQETQYF. For the CDR3, the DNA is TGTGCCAGCTCAGTTCGAGAGGGGACTCGAACCGGGACTAGCGGGAGTAAACAAGAGACCCAGTACTTC. This rearrangement joins TRBV18 to TRBJ2-5; 14 bases fit TRBD2. The CDR3 runs to 23 residues. J gave up 2 bases and V 5 bases, and 25 bases lay outside the gene matches. Looked up from germline, CDR1 is KGHSH and CDR2 is LQKENI. The complete variable domain, with remaining parts taken from reference TRBV18 and TRBJ2-5, reads NAGVMQNPRHLVRRRGQEARLRCSPMKGHSHVYWYRQLPEEGLKFMVYLQKENIIDESGMPKERFSAEFPKEGPSILRIQQVVRGDSAAYFCASSVREGTRTGTSGSKQETQYFGPGTRLLVL.

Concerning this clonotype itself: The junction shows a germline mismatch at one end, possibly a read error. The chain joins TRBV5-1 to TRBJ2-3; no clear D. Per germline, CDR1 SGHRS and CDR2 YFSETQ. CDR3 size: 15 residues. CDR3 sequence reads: CAISSRRASTDTQYF. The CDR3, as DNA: TGCGCCATCAGCTCCAGACGGGCTAGCACAGATACGCAGTATTTT.

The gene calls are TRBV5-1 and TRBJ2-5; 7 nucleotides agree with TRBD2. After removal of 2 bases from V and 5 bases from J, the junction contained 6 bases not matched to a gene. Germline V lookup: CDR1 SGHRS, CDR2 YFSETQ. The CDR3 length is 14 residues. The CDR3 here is CASSFGGVIETQYF. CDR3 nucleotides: TGCGCCAGCAGCTTTGGGGGGGTTATTGAGACCCAGTACTTC.

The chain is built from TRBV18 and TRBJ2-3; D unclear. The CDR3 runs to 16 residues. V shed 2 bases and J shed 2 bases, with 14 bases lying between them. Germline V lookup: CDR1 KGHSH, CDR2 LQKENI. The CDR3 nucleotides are TGTGCCAGCTCACCAATCGGTACAGTTGCCACAGATACGCAGTATTTT. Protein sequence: CASSPIGTVATDTQYF.

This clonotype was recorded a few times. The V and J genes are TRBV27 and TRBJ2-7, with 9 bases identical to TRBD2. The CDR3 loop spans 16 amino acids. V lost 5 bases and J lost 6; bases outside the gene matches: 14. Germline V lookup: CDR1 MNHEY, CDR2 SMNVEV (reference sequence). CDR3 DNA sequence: TGTGCCAGCAGTCCTACAGTGAGCGGGAGGCTACTCGAGCAGTACTTC. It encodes CASSPTVSGRLLEQYF.

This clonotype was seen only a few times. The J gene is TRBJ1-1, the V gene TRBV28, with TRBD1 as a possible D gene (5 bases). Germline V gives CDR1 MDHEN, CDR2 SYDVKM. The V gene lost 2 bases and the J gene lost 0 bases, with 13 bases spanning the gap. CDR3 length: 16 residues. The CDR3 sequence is CASSLRMGLLNTEAFF. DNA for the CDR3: TGTGCCAGCAGTTTAAGAATGGGGCTACTGAACACTGAAGCTTTCTTT.

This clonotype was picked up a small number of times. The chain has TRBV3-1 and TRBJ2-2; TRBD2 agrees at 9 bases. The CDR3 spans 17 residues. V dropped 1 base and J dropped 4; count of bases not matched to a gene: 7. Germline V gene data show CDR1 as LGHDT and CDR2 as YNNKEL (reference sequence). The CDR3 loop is CASSQGGLAGFTGELFF. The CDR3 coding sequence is TGTGCCAGCAGCCAAGGAGGGCTAGCGGGATTCACCGGGGAGCTGTTTTTT.

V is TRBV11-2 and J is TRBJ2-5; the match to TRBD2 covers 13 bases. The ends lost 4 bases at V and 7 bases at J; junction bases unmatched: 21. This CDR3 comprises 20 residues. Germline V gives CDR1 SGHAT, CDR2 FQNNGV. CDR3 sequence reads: CASSSLLTNPGLAGLWTQYF. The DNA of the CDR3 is TGTGCCAGCAGCTCCCTACTGACGAATCCGGGACTAGCGGGATTGTGGACCCAGTACTTC. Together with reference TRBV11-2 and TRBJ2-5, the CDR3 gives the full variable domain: EAGVAQSPRYKIIEKRQSVAFWCNPISGHATLYWYQQILGQGPKLLIQFQNNGVVDDSQLPKDRFSAERLKGVDSTLKIQPAKLEDSAVYLCASSSLLTNPGLAGLWTQYFGPGTRLLVL.

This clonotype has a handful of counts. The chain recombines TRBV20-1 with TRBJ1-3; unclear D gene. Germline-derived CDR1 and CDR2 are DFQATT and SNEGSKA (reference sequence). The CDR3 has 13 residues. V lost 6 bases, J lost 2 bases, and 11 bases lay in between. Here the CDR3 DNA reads TGCAGTGCGATGTCGGCGGCTGGAAACACCATATATTTT. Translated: CSAMSAAGNTIYF.

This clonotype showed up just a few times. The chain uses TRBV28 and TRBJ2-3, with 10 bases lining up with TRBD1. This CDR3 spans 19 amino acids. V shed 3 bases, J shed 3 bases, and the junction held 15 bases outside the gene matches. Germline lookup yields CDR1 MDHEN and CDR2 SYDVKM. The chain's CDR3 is CASSLFPPDRGPGTDTQYF. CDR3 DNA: TGTGCCAGCAGTTTGTTTCCACCCGACAGGGGGCCGGGTACAGATACGCAGTATTTT.